The clone carrying this T cell receptor beta chain occurred a few times. What it recognizes is unknown. These data originate in a study of blood T cells in healthy people across ages. Findings and limits, study-wide: Among T cells, TCR beta diversity per million cells dropped roughly linearly as age rose.

With a J-beta primer mix and a sample-barcoded 5' primer, a second PCR ran about 7 to 12 cycles. A 12-random-nucleotide template-switch adaptor tagged each cDNA molecule. TCRdb ran MiXCR on the 5' RACE reads and lists one entry per CDR3 protein. The top ten hold approximately 14% of the sample, which has 600,000 or so distinct CDR3 sequences, about 28% seen once. Trimming left V 2 bases short and J 10 bases short, with 17 bases between. Germline V gene lookup returns CDR1 SQVTM and CDR2 ANQGSEA. This CDR3 has 13 amino acids. The specimen was blood. This chain connects TRBV29-1 to TRBJ1-2; no reliable D call. The sequence came from a woman of 80 years or more in good health. CDR3 protein: CSVESEGWSDYTF. CDR3 nucleotide sequence: TGCAGCGTTGAAAGTGAGGGTTGGAGTGACTACACCTTC.